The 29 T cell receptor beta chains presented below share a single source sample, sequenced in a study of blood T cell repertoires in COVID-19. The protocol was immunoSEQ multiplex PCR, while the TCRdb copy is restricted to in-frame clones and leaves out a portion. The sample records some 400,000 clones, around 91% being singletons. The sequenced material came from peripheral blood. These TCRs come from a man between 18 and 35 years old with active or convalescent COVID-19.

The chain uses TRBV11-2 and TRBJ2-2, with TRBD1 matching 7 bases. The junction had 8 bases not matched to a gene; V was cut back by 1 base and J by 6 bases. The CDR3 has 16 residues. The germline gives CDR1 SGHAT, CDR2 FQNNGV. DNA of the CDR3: TGTGCCAGCAGCTTAGTCTTAGGGGGCGCCTCCGGGGAGCTGTTTTTT. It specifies CASSLVLGGASGELFF.

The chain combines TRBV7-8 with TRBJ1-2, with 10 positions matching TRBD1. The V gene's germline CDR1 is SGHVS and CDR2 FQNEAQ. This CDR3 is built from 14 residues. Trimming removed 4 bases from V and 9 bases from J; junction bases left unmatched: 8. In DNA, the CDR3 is TGTGCCAGCAGCTCCTCGGGACAGGGGTTAAGCTACACCTTC. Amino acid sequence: CASSSSGQGLSYTF.

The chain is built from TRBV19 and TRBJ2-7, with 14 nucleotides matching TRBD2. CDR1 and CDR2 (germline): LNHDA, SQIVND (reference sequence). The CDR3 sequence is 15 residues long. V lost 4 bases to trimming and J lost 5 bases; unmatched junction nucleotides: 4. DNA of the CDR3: TGTGCCAGTAGTACCGGGACTAGCGGGAGAAACGAGCAGTACTTC. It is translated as CASSTGTSGRNEQYF.

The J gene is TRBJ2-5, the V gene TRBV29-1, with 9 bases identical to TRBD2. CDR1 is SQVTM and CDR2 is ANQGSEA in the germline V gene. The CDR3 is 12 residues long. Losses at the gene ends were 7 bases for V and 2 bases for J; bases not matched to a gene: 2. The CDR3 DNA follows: TGCAGCGGAGGACTAGCGCAAGAGACCCAGTACTTC. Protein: CSGGLAQETQYF.

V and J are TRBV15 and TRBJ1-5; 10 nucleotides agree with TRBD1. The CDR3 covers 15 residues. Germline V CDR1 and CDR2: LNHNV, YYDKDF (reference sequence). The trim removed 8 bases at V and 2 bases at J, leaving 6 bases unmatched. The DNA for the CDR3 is TGTGCCACCGGGACAGGGGATGGCGGCAATCAGCCCCAGCATTTT. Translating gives CATGTGDGGNQPQHF.

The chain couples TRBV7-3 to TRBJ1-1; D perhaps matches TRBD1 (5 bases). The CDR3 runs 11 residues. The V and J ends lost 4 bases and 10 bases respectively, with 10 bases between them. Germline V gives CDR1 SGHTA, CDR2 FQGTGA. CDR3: CASSSGGVAFF. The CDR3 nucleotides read TGTGCCAGCAGCTCTGGGGGGGTAGCTTTCTTT.

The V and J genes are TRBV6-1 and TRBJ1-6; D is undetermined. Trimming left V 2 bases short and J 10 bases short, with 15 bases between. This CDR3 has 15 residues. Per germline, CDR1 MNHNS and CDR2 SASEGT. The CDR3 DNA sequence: TGTGCCAGCAGTGAATCCTGGAGGGTCAGCTCACCCCTCCACTTT. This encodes CASSESWRVSSPLHF.

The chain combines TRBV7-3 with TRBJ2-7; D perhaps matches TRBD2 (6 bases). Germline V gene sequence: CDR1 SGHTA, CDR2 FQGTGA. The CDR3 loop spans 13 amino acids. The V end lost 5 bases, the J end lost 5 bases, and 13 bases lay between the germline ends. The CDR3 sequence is CASSKMGGDEQYF. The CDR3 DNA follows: TGTGCCAGCAGCAAAATGGGCGGGGACGAGCAGTACTTC.

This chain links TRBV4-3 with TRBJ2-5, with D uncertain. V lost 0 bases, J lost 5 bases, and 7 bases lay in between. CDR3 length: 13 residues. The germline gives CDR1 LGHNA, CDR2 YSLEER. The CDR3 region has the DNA TGCGCCAGCAGCCAAGACGTAAGCGAGACCCAGTACTTC. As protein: CASSQDVSETQYF.

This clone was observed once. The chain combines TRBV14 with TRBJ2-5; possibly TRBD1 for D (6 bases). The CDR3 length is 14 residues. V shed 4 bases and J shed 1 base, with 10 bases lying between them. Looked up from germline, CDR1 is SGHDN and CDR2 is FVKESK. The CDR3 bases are TGTGCCAGCAGCCGAGGGACACTCCAAGAGACCCAGTACTTC. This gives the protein CASSRGTLQETQYF.

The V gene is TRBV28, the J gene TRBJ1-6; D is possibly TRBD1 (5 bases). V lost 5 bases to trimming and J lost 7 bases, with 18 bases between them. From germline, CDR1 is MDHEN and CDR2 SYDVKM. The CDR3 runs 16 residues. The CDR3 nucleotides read TGTGCCAGCAGTCTGCCGGGGGGTGCCTTAAATTCACCCCTCCACTTT. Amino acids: CASSLPGGALNSPLHF.

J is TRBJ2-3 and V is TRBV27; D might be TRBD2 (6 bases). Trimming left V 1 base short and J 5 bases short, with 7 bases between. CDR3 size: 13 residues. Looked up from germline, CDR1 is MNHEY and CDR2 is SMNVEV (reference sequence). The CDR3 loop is CASSLLGGDTQYF. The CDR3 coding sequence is TGTGCCAGCAGTTTATTGGGGGGAGATACGCAGTATTTT.

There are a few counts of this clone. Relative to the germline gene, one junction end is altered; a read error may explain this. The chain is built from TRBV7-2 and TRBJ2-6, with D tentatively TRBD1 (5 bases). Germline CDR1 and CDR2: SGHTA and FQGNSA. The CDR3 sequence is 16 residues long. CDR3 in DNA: TGTGCCAGCAGCTCAAGGTCAGGCTCTGGGGCCAACGTGCTGACTTTC. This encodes CASSSRSGSGANVLTF.

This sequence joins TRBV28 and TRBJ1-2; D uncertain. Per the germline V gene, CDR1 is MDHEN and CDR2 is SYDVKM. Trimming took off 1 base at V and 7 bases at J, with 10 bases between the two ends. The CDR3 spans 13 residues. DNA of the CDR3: TGTGCCAGCAGTTTATCGGGTATAGGTGGCTACACCTTC. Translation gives CASSLSGIGGYTF.

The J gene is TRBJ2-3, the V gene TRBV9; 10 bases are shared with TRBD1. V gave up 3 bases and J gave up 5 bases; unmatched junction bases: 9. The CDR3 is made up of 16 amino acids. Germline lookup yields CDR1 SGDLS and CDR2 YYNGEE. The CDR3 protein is CASSARDRGQGDTQYF. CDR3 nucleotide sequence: TGTGCCAGCAGCGCCAGAGACAGGGGGCAAGGAGATACGCAGTATTTT.

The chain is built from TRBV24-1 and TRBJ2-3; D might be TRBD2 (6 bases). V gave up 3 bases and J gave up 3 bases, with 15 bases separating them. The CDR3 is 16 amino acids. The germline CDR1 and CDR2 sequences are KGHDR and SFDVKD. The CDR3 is CATSDQPGLITDTQYF. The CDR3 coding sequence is TGTGCCACCAGTGATCAACCGGGACTCATAACAGATACGCAGTATTTT.

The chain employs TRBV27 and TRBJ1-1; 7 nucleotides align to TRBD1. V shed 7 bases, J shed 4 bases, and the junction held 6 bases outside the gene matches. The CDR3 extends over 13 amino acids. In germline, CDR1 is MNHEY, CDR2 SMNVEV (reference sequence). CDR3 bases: TGTGCCAGCACCCCGACAGGGAGCACTGAAGCTTTCTTT. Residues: CASTPTGSTEAFF.

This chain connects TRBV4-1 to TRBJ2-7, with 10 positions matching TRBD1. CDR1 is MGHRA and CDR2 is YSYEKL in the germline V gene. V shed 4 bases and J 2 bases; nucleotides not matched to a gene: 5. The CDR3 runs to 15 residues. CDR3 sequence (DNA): TGCGCCAGCAGCCTCCCCGGACAGGGGGCCTACGAGCAGTACTTC. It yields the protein CASSLPGQGAYEQYF.

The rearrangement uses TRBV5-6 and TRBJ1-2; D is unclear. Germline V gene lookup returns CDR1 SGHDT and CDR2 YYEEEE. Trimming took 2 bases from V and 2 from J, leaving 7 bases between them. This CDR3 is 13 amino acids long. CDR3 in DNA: TGTGCCAGCAGCTTTTCTCAGAACTATGGCTACACCTTC. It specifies CASSFSQNYGYTF.

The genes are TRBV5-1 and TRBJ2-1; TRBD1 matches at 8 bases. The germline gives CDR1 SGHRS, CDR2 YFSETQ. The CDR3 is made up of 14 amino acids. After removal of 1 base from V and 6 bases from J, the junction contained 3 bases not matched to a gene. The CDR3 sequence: CASSLRTGFNEQFF. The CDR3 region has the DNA TGCGCCAGCAGCTTGCGGACAGGGTTCAATGAGCAGTTCTTC. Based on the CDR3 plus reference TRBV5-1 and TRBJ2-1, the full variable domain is KAGVTQTPRYLIKTRGQQVTLSCSPISGHRSVSWYQQTPGQGLQFLFEYFSETQRNKGNFPGRFSGRQFSNSRSEMNVSTLELGDSALYLCASSLRTGFNEQFFGPGTRLTVL.

CDR3 nucleotide sequence: TGTGCCAGCAGCTCACTAGCGGGAGCGGACGAGCAGTACTTC. Its translation is CASSSLAGADEQYF. The rearrangement links TRBV7-8 to TRBJ2-7, with TRBD2 matching over 11 bases. This CDR3 contains 14 residues. Germline values: CDR1 SGHVS, CDR2 FQNEAQ. The junction had 4 bases not matched to a gene; V was cut back by 4 bases and J by 5 bases.

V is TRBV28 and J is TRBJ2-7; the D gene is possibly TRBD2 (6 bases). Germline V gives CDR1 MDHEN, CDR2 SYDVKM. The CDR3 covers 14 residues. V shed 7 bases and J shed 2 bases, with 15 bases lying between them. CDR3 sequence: CASKRDSRTYEQYF. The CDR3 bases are TGTGCCAGCAAACGGGACTCCCGAACCTACGAGCAGTACTTC.

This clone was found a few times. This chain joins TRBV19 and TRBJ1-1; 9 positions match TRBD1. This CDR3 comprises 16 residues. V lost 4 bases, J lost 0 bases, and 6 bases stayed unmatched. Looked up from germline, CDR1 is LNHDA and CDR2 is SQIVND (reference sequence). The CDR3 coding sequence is TGTGCCAGTAGTAAAGGGACAGGGCTGATGAACACTGAAGCTTTCTTT. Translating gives CASSKGTGLMNTEAFF.

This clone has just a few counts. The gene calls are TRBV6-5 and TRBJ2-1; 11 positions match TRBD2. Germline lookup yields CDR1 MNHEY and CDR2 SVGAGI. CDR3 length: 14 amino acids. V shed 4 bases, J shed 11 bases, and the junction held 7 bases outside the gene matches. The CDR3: CASSWGLAAGKQFF. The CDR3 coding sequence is TGTGCCAGCAGTTGGGGACTAGCGGCCGGGAAGCAGTTCTTC.

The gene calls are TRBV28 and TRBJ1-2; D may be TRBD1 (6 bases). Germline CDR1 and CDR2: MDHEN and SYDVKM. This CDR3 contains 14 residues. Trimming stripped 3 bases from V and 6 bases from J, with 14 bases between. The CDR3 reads CASSLARNRDGYTF. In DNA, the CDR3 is TGTGCCAGCAGTTTGGCCCGAAACAGGGATGGCTACACCTTC.

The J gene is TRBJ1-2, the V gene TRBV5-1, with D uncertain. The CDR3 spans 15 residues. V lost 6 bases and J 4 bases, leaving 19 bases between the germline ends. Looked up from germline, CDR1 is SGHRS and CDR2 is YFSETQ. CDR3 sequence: CASKLSPAAGYGYTF. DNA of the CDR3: TGCGCCAGCAAGTTGTCCCCCGCCGCCGGCTATGGCTACACCTTC.

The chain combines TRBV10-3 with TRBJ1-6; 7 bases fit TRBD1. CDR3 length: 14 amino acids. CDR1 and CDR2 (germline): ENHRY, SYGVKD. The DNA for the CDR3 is TGTGCGCACAGGGACAGCTCCTATAATTCACCCCTCCACTTT. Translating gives CAHRDSSYNSPLHF.

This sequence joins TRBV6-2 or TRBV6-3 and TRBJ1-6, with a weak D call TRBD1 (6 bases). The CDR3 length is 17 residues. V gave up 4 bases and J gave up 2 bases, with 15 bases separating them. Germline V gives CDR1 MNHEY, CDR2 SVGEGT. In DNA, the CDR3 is TGTGCCAGCAGTTCCCGGGACACTGTCGCCTATAATTCACCCCTCCACTTT. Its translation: CASSSRDTVAYNSPLHF.

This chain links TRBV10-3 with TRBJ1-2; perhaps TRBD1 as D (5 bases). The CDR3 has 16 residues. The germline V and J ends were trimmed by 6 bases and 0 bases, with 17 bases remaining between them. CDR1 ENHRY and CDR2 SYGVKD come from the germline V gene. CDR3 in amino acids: CAISSLDSRANYGYTF. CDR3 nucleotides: TGTGCCATCAGCTCTTTAGACAGCCGGGCTAACTATGGCTACACCTTC.